The T cell receptor (beta chain) described here comes from a study of blood T cell repertoires in COVID-19. On the study more broadly: PBMCs, B-cell-depleted T cells, or T cells were the source of the cDNA or gDNA that made up the material.

Germline V gene lookup returns CDR1 SGHAT and CDR2 FQDESV (reference sequence). This CDR3 comprises 13 residues. Trimming removed 3 bases at V and 7 bases at J, with 10 bases between. Original handling: By means of reference gene primer amplification, nucleated cell counts were estimated. Some clones are missing from TCRdb's copy, which holds only in-frame ones; the method was immunoSEQ multiplex PCR. D and trimming were read from the DNA, whereas the V and J calls and clone size are those reported in that table. The table shows some 60,000 clones, with approximately 85% occurring only once. This TCR was recovered from a human donor in a cohort sampled during active COVID-19. Sequenced sample: peripheral blood. This rearrangement joins TRBV11-1 to TRBJ2-1; a possible D gene is TRBD2 (6 bases). The CDR3 DNA follows: TGTGCCAGCAGCTTGTGGAGGGGTAATGAGCAGTTCTTC. Protein product: CASSLWRGNEQFF.